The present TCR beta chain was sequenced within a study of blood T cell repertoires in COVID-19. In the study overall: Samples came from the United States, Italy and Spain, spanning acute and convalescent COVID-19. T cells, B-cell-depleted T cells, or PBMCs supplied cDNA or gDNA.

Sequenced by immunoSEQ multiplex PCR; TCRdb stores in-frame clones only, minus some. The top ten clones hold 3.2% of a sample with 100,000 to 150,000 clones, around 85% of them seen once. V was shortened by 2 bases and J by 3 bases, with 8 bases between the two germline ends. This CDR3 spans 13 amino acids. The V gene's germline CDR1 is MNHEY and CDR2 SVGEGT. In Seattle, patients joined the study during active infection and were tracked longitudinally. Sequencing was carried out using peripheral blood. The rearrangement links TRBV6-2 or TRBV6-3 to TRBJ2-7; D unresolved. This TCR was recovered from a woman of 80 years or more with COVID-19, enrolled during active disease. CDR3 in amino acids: CASSYRIDYEQYF. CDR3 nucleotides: TGTGCCAGCAGTTACAGAATAGACTACGAGCAGTACTTC.